This TCR beta chain appears in the sequencing data of a study of regulatory T cells in long-lasting Graves disease. Time point described: newly diagnosed GD, antithyroid drugs for less than 3 months. RNA from PBMCs was the source of the TCR library. Germline loops: CDR1 MDHEN, CDR2 SYDVKM. The CDR3 has 14 amino acids. Trimming took off 3 bases at V and 5 bases at J, with 13 bases between the two ends. With iRepertoire HTBI primers and Arm-PCR of CDR3 regions, TCR beta libraries were built. TCRdb analysed the multiplex PCR reads with MiXCR anew, one entry per CDR3 protein. There are about 500,000 distinct CDR3 sequences in the sample; more than 10% occur only once, and about 8.3% lies in the top ten. This clonotype was picked up a small number of times. This sample was shared with a second study, whose subject was T cells in Graves' hyperthyroidism and ophthalmopathy. That source reports: The study enrolled patients aged 18 to 65 with newly diagnosed hyperthyroidism of under 2 months' duration. A set of HTBI primers served as the primers for a first-round RT-PCR of the TCR CDR3.

This clonotype originated in a woman aged 25-40 years with Graves disease. Material: peripheral blood mononuclear cells (PBMCs), obtained at new diagnosis, from a patient treated with antithyroid drugs. The gene calls are TRBV28 and TRBJ1-1; D is ambiguous. CDR3 bases: TGTGCCAGCAGTTTCTCTTCGGAGGGAACTGAAGCTTTCTTT. Protein sequence: CASSFSSEGTEAFF. Looking up the rest from reference TRBV28 and TRBJ1-1 gives the full variable domain: DVKVTQSSRYLVKRTGEKVFLECVQDMDHENMFWYRQDPGLGLRLIYFSYDVKMKEKGDIPEGYSVSREKKERFSLILESASTNQTSMYLCASSFSSEGTEAFFGQGTRLTVV.